These 12 T cell receptor beta chains came from one sample sequenced in a study of T cell changes during pregnancy in multiple sclerosis (dated by TCRdb to the late 2010s). Libraries were constructed by the immunoSEQ multiplex PCR assay. TCRdb took over this immuneACCESS table, retaining in-frame rearrangements with V and J assigned. Such tables are incomplete; in checked studies, under half of the missing clones stem from an unresolved V gene, and the remainder is unexplained. The table for this sample lists 30,000 to 45,000 clones; approximately 90% of them were counted only once. Less than 0.45% of the sample rests with the top ten. This specimen was CD4+ T cells from peripheral blood mononuclear cells, taken in the third trimester of pregnancy. Receptor source: a female donor with multiple sclerosis, enrolled in a pregnancy study.

The J gene is TRBJ2-1, the V gene TRBV10-3, with D possibly TRBD1 on 5 matching bases. V was trimmed by 0 bases and J by 6 bases, leaving 18 bases between them. There are 17 residues in the CDR3. Germline CDR1 ENHRY, CDR2 SYGVKD. The CDR3 reads CAISESVPFRVGNEQFF. In DNA form, the CDR3 reads TGTGCCATCAGTGAGTCGGTCCCATTCAGGGTCGGCAATGAGCAGTTCTTC.

The genes are TRBV14 and TRBJ2-3; D is possibly TRBD1 (6 bases). Germline assignment: CDR1 SGHDN and CDR2 FVKESK. Trimming left V 1 base short and J 3 bases short, with 8 bases between. The CDR3 runs 14 residues. The DNA for the CDR3 is TGTGCCAGCAGCCAAGGCAGGGGTACAGATACGCAGTATTTT. Translated, it gives CASSQGRGTDTQYF.

The chain carries TRBV28 and TRBJ1-2; D is possibly TRBD1 (6 bases). This CDR3 region has 14 residues. Germline V gene sequence: CDR1 MDHEN, CDR2 SYDVKM. V lost 6 bases and J lost 2, with 13 bases in between. Written as DNA, the CDR3 is TGTGCCAGCAGGCTCCCAACAGGGAACTATGGCTACACCTTC. Its protein is CASRLPTGNYGYTF.

The chain is built from TRBV4-3 and TRBJ2-7, with 9 bases aligning to TRBD1. The CDR3 loop spans 18 amino acids. Trimming cost V 1 base and J 1 base; bases outside gene matches: 11. Looked up from germline, CDR1 is LGHNA and CDR2 is YSLEER. In DNA, the CDR3 is TGCGCCAGCAGCCAAGTTGTCTCAAGGACAGGGGATTCCTACGAGCAGTACTTC. Protein product: CASSQVVSRTGDSYEQYF.

The rearrangement joins TRBV2 to TRBJ2-7; 8 nucleotides line up with TRBD1. Germline V gives CDR1 SNHLY, CDR2 FYNNEI. The junction had 7 bases not matched to a gene; V was cut back by 7 bases and J by 5 bases. The CDR3 totals 13 residues. Written as DNA, the CDR3 is TGTGCCAGCAAGCCAGGGGGCAAGGACGAGCAGTACTTC. Translating gives CASKPGGKDEQYF.

CDR3 region: CARLPRDRVVEGEKLFF. The CDR3 DNA follows: TGTGCCAGACTCCCCCGGGACAGGGTGGTAGAGGGTGAAAAACTGTTTTTT. The chain is built from TRBV27 and TRBJ1-4; TRBD1 matches 9 bases. Germline CDR1 MNHEY, CDR2 SMNVEV (reference sequence). The CDR3 runs 17 residues. J lost 7 bases, V lost 9 bases, and 18 bases had no gene match.

The chain combines TRBV27 with TRBJ2-1, with TRBD1 identical over 7 bases. V dropped 4 bases and J dropped 5; count of bases not matched to a gene: 2. The germline CDR1 and CDR2 sequences are MNHEY and SMNVEV (reference sequence). The CDR3 spans 13 residues. The CDR3 loop reads CASSSGQNNEQFF. DNA of the CDR3: TGTGCCAGCAGTTCGGGACAGAACAATGAGCAGTTCTTC.

The chain links TRBV19 to TRBJ2-7, with TRBD1 matching 9 bases. This CDR3 is built from 15 residues. Per the germline V gene, CDR1 is LNHDA and CDR2 is SQIVND (reference sequence). V was clipped by 7 bases and J by 7 bases; unmatched bases: 14. The CDR3 is CASTQTGGNVGEQYF. CDR3 nucleotide sequence: TGTGCCAGTACCCAAACAGGGGGCAACGTTGGGGAGCAGTACTTC.

This clone showed up just once. The V call is TRBV6-1, the J call TRBJ2-3, with D maybe TRBD1 (6 bases). The germline CDR1 and CDR2 sequences are MNHNS and SASEGT. The germline V and J ends were trimmed by 8 bases and 2 bases, with 14 bases remaining between them. The length of the CDR3 is 14 residues. CDR3 loop: CASLDRRPTDTQYF. The DNA of the CDR3 is TGTGCCAGCCTTGACAGGCGACCCACAGATACGCAGTATTTT.

This chain links TRBV6-4 with TRBJ2-3; 7 bases agree with TRBD2. V was clipped by 2 bases and J by 1 base; unmatched bases: 3. CDR1 MRHNA and CDR2 SNTAGT come from the germline V gene. This CDR3 is built from 15 residues. CDR3 residues: CASSDLAERTDTQYF. The CDR3, as DNA: TGTGCCAGCAGTGACCTAGCGGAGCGCACAGATACGCAGTATTTT.

The chain uses TRBV9 and TRBJ2-5; D possibly corresponds to TRBD2 (5 bases). Per germline, CDR1 SGDLS and CDR2 YYNGEE. V was clipped by 3 bases and J by 2 bases, with 11 bases between them. This CDR3 comprises 14 residues. The DNA of the CDR3 is TGTGCCAGCAGCGGACTTACGGGACAAGAGACCCAGTACTTC. Translated, it gives CASSGLTGQETQYF.

V gene TRBV7-2 combines with J gene TRBJ2-7; 9 nucleotides line up with TRBD2. Per germline, CDR1 SGHTA and CDR2 FQGNSA. The ends lost 3 bases at V and 4 bases at J; junction bases unmatched: 4. CDR3 length equals 14 residues. CDR3 loop: CASSFDSGSYEQYF. DNA for the CDR3: TGTGCCAGCAGCTTTGATAGCGGGAGTTACGAGCAGTACTTC.